Listed below are T cell receptor beta chains from one sample, sequenced in a study of post-analysis software for immune sequencing data. TCRdb fed the PCR reads into MiXCR, producing one record per CDR3 protein. Of under 200,000 distinct CDR3 sequences detected, approximately 29% appear once; the ten largest clones hold 3% to 3.5%. The sequenced material came from blood. The receptors here all came from a girl under 18 with multiple sclerosis. Both conserved end residues are part of each CDR3. The order of the fields is J gene, clone size, D gene, V gene, CDR3 DNA, CDR3 protein. D genes are given only for firm matches. For some rows the clone size is stated as once, few or many, or as a class when expanded; others skip it.

>TRBJ2-5|many|TRBD1|TRBV5-1
TGCGCCAGCAGCTGGGACAGGGGGCAAGAGACCCAGTACTTC
CASSWDRGQETQYF
>TRBJ2-3|few|.|TRBV12-3/TRBV12-4
TGTGCCAGCGGAAACAAACCGAGGGGAGTAGGCACAGATACGCAGTATTTT
CASGNKPRGVGTDTQYF
>TRBJ2-3|.|.|TRBV5-5
TGTGCCAGCAGCTTGTTTCAGGGGCCAGATACGCAGTATTTT
CASSLFQGPDTQYF
>TRBJ2-3|few|.|TRBV28
TGTGCCAGCAGTTCCTCGGCCCGCAGCTCTAGCACAGATACGCAGTATTTT
CASSSSARSSSTDTQYF
>TRBJ1-5|few|TRBD1|TRBV6-1
TGTGCCAGCAGGGGGACAGGGGGCGCTTGGAGGAGCAATCAGCCCCAGCATTTT
CASRGTGGAWRSNQPQHF
>TRBJ1-3|.|.|TRBV5-4
TGTGCCAGCAGCCCGGGGCCCGGCTCTGGAAACACCATATATTTT
CASSPGPGSGNTIYF
>TRBJ2-7|few|TRBD1|TRBV6-6
TGTGCCAGCAGTAAGGACAGGGAATGGAACGAGCAGTACTTC
CASSKDREWNEQYF
>TRBJ2-7|.|.|TRBV3-1
TGTGCCAGCAGCCAGAGTGGGGGGCGAGGCTACGAGCAGTACTTC
CASSQSGGRGYEQYF
>TRBJ1-2|.|TRBD1|TRBV28
TGTGCCAGCAGTTCACATCCCCGGACAGGGGGAAAAGATGGCTACACCTTC
CASSSHPRTGGKDGYTF
>TRBJ2-1|few|.|TRBV25-1
TGTGCCAGCAGTGAGCCTTTAGAGGATCCGCAGTTCTTC
CASSEPLEDPQFF
>TRBJ1-4|few|.|TRBV15
TGTGCCACCAGCAGGCAGGCGGATGAAAAACTGTTTTTT
CATSRQADEKLFF
>TRBJ2-7|many|.|TRBV13
TGTGCCAGCCGGGAAAGGGGCCTACGTGGTGAGCAGTACTTC
CASRERGLRGEQYF
>TRBJ1-5|few|.|TRBV28
TGTGCCAGCAGTCCCGGACGGACGAATCAGCCCCAGCATTTT
CASSPGRTNQPQHF
>TRBJ2-4|.|.|TRBV7-3
TGTGCCAGCAGTCCGAGCACCCTTAAAAACATTCAGTACTTC
CASSPSTLKNIQYF
>TRBJ2-5|many|.|TRBV4-2
TGTGCCAGCAGCCAAGATTGGGGGGTTGAGACCCAGTACTTC
CASSQDWGVETQYF
>TRBJ2-1|many|.|TRBV7-2
TGTGCCAGCAGCCCACTTAGGACCGGTGAGCAGTTCTTC
CASSPLRTGEQFF
>TRBJ1-2|.|TRBD1|TRBV28
TGTGCCAGCAGGCCACCGGGACAGAGTAGCAGCTACACCTTC
CASRPPGQSSSYTF
>TRBJ2-3|.|.|TRBV5-1
TGCGCCAGCAGCTTTCGGACTGTACTAGATACGCAGTATTTT
CASSFRTVLDTQYF
>TRBJ2-1|few|.|TRBV7-3
TGTGCCAGCAGCCCGCACAGGGGGGGGAATGAGCAGTTCTTC
CASSPHRGGNEQFF
>TRBJ2-7|many|.|TRBV20-1
TGCAGTGCTAGACAGGGGACTCGGAACGAGCAGTACTTC
CSARQGTRNEQYF
>TRBJ1-1|.|.|TRBV29-1
TGCAGCGTTTTCCAAGTCAACACTGAAGCTTTCTTT
CSVFQVNTEAFF
>TRBJ1-5|.|TRBD1|TRBV12-3/TRBV12-4
TGTGCCAGCAGTTCAAGACAGGGCAATCAACCCCAGCATTTT
CASSSRQGNQPQHF
>TRBJ2-7|once|.|TRBV6-6
TGTGCCAGCAGCAAGGAGACCGCTAGCTCCTGCGAGCAGTACTTC
CASSKETASSCEQYF
>TRBJ2-1|.|TRBD2|TRBV7-2
TGTGCCAGCAGCCATAGCGTGTCTAGCGGGAGGGGCAATGAGCAGTTCTTC
CASSHSVSSGRGNEQFF
>TRBJ2-3|.|.|TRBV20-1
TGCAGTGCTAGCGGGCGGGACAACACAGATACGCAGTATTTT
CSASGRDNTDTQYF
>TRBJ2-6|many|.|TRBV29-1
TGCAGCGTGGGTAGGGCCGGCTCTGGGGCCAACGTCCTGACTTTC
CSVGRAGSGANVLTF
>TRBJ2-3|.|TRBD2|TRBV28
TGTGCCAGCAGTTTCCTGACCAGCGGGGATAGCACAGATACGCAGTATTTT
CASSFLTSGDSTDTQYF
>TRBJ1-5|.|TRBD1|TRBV28
TGTGCCAGCAGCAGCCCACGTAGGACAGGGATCAATCAGCCCCAGCATTTT
CASSSPRRTGINQPQHF
>TRBJ2-5|many|.|TRBV19
TGTGCCAGTAGTAAAGGGGACAAGAAAGAGACCCAGTACTTC
CASSKGDKKETQYF
>TRBJ2-1|few|.|TRBV20-1
TGCAGTGCTAGCGGGAACTACAATGAGCAGTTCTTC
CSASGNYNEQFF
>TRBJ2-6|.|.|TRBV13
TGTGCCAGCAGCACCGACAGCTCTGGGACCAACGTCCTGACTTTC
CASSTDSSGTNVLTF
>TRBJ2-3|many|.|TRBV5-1
TGCGCCAGCAGCGTAACAGGATTCACAGATACGCAGTATTTT
CASSVTGFTDTQYF
>TRBJ1-5|many|.|TRBV4-1
TGCGCCAGCACCCCAGCTGGGCAGAGCAATCAGCCCCAGCATTTT
CASTPAGQSNQPQHF
>TRBJ2-1|few|.|TRBV7-2
TGTGCCAGCAGCTTACACCCCTCGAATGAGCAGTTCTTC
CASSLHPSNEQFF
>TRBJ2-3|many|.|TRBV6-6
TGTGCCAGCAGACATAAGCGCGGGGCAGATACGCAGTATTTT
CASRHKRGADTQYF
>TRBJ2-7|few|TRBD1|TRBV6-1
TGTGCCAGCAGTGAGAGCGGGACAGGGTGTTACGAGCAGTACTTC
CASSESGTGCYEQYF
>TRBJ2-7|many|TRBD1|TRBV20-1
TGCAGTGCTAGAGATCCCAGGGGGCTCAACGAGCAGTACTTC
CSARDPRGLNEQYF
>TRBJ2-7|many|TRBD1|TRBV12-3/TRBV12-4
TGTGCCAGCAGTTTAGGAGTGGGACAGGGAGCCTACGAGCAGTACTTC
CASSLGVGQGAYEQYF
>TRBJ1-2|few|.|TRBV10-2
TGCGCCAGCAGTGAAAGGTGTAATGGCTACACCTTC
CASSERCNGYTF
>TRBJ1-5|few|.|TRBV29-1
TGCAGCGTTCAACAGGGTTCTAGCAATCAGCCCCAGCATTTT
CSVQQGSSNQPQHF